Sequencing of this T cell receptor (beta chain) was carried out in a study of cytomegalovirus exposure and HLA in healthy donors. Findings and caveats of the study: Among the most significant clusters, several appeared linked to common viral pathogens in a later analysis. Under in vitro conditions, a few CMV-associated chains were confirmed as specific for CMV antigens.

The V gene lost 7 bases and the J gene lost 2 bases, with 11 bases spanning the gap. The germline CDR1 and CDR2 sequences are SNHLY and FYNNEI. CDR3 length: 13 residues. This clone was counted between two and nine times. Its antigen is as yet unknown. The PCR used 60 Vbeta and 13 Jbeta primers. TCRdb's copy holds only in-frame clones and misses some; the assay was immunoSEQ multiplex PCR. This sample has about 63,000 clones, with more than 70% found just once. The TCR sequence derives from a woman in her thirties or forties in good health and CMV-seropositive. J is TRBJ1-1 and V is TRBV2, with no clear D. The sequenced material came from PBMCs. The CDR3 here is CASNRDTNTEAFF. In DNA form, the CDR3 reads TGTGCCAGCAATCGGGATACAAACACTGAAGCTTTCTTT.